This T cell receptor (beta chain) was recovered during a study of PD-L1 blockade in urothelial cancer. The table lists this clone with a few counts. Clones were read by immunoSEQ multiplex PCR, and TCRdb kept only the in-frame ones, dropping some. This table has about 88,000 clones, 90% to 95% appearing once. This sequence originates from a man aged 55 to 70 with urothelial cancer. Sequencing was performed on PBMCs, taken around atezolizumab (anti-PD-L1) treatment.

The CDR3 loop is CATSRDSPFLAGGYNYNEQFF. The CDR3, as DNA: TGTGCCACCAGCAGAGATAGTCCCTTTCTAGCGGGAGGATACAATTACAATGAGCAGTTCTTC. The gene calls are TRBV15 and TRBJ2-1; 11 nucleotides agree with TRBD2. V trimming: 0 bases; J trimming: 4 bases; junction bases outside the gene matches: 17. This CDR3 comprises 21 residues. The V gene's germline CDR1 is LNHNV and CDR2 YYDKDF (reference sequence). The variable domain in full, completed from reference TRBV15 and TRBJ2-1, reads DAMVIQNPRYQVTQFGKPVTLSCSQTLNHNVMYWYQQKSSQAPKLLFHYYDKDFNNEADTPDNFQSRRPNTSFCFLDIRSPGLGDTAMYLCATSRDSPFLAGGYNYNEQFFGPGTRLTVL.